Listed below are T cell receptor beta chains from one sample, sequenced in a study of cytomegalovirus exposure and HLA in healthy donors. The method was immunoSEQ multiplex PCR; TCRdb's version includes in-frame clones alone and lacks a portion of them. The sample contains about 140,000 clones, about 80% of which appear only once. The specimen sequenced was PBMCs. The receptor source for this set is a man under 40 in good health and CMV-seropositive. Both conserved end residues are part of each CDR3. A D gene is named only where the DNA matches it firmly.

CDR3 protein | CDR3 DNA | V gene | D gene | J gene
CASSRQTEGLGEQFF | TGCGCCAGCAGCCGCCAAACTGAGGGCCTGGGTGAGCAGTTCTTC | TRBV5-1 | - | TRBJ2-1
CASVPGQRNTEAFF | TGTGCCAGCGTACCGGGACAGAGGAACACTGAAGCTTTCTTT | TRBV28 | TRBD1 | TRBJ1-1
CASSSPGGEQFF | TGTGCCAGCAGCTCGCCAGGAGGTGAGCAGTTCTTC | TRBV11-2 | - | TRBJ2-1
CASSPRWQGASTDTQYF | TGTGCCAGCTCACCACGGTGGCAGGGGGCGAGCACAGATACGCAGTATTTT | TRBV18 | TRBD1 | TRBJ2-3
CSVGPGGAGSYEQYF | TGCAGCGTTGGCCCGGGGGGAGCGGGGAGCTACGAGCAGTACTTC | TRBV29-1 | TRBD2 | TRBJ2-7
CASSQGQLTNEKLFF | TGTGCCAGCTCACAGGGACAGCTAACTAATGAAAAACTGTTTTTT | TRBV18 | TRBD1 | TRBJ1-4
CASSPPGLLSTDTQYF | TGTGCCAGCAGCCCCCCGGGACTCTTAAGCACAGATACGCAGTATTTT | TRBV5-4 | - | TRBJ2-3
CASTLLQGADSPLHF | TGTGCCAGCACCCTACTACAGGGGGCCGATTCACCCCTCCACTTT | TRBV7-6 | TRBD1 | TRBJ1-6
CASSLEEGQVGKTQYF | TGCGCCAGCAGCTTGGAGGAGGGACAGGTGGGGAAGACCCAGTACTTC | TRBV5-1 | TRBD1 | TRBJ2-5
CASSEDRQLDYGYTF | TGTGCCAGCAGCGAAGATCGACAGCTTGACTATGGCTACACCTTC | TRBV7-9 | - | TRBJ1-2
CASRGDFFVEQYF | TGTGCCAGCAGGGGGGACTTTTTTGTTGAGCAGTACTTC | TRBV7-9 | - | TRBJ2-7
CASSFWGDTQFSGANVLTF | TGTGCCAGCAGCTTTTGGGGGGATACCCAATTCTCTGGGGCCAACGTCCTGACTTTC | TRBV7-9 | - | TRBJ2-6
CASGGGFRETQYF | TGTGCCAGCGGGGGGGGGTTCCGAGAGACCCAGTACTTC | TRBV9 | TRBD2 | TRBJ2-5
CASSPGLYGYTF | TGTGCCAGCTCACCGGGCCTTTATGGCTACACCTTC | TRBV18 | - | TRBJ1-2
CASSLGGEEQYF | TGTGCCAGCAGTCTAGGGGGAGAGGAGCAGTACTTC | TRBV6-6 | - | TRBJ2-7